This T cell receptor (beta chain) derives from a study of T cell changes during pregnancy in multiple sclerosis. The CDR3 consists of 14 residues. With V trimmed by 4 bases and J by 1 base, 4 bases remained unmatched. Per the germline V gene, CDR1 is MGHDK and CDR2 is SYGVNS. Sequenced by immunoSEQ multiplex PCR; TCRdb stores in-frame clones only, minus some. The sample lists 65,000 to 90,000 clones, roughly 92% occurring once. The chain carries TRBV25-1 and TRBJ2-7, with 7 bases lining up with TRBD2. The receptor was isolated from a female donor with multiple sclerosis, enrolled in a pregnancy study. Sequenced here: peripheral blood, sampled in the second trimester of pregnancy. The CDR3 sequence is CASSVTSESYEQYF. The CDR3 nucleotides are TGTGCCAGCAGTGTAACTAGCGAATCCTACGAGCAGTACTTC.